Sequencing of this T cell receptor beta chain was carried out in a study of blood T cell repertoires in COVID-19. Background on the study: The samples span acute and convalescent COVID-19 from the United States, Italy and Spain.

V was cut by 4 bases and J by 8 bases, with 19 bases left in between. The CDR3 totals 15 residues. Germline-derived CDR1 and CDR2 are SGDLS and YYNGEE. In the original workflow: Nucleated cell counts were estimated from reference gene primer amplification. Some clones are missing from TCRdb's copy, which holds only in-frame ones; the method was immunoSEQ multiplex PCR. That table gives V, J and clone size, and the DNA gave D and trimming. The sample records 130,000 or so clones, roughly 80% being singletons. Participants were placed into cohorts based on the clinical history they reported. Input material: PBMCs or T cells enriched from blood (not recorded which). The chain is built from TRBV9 and TRBJ2-1; D might be TRBD2 (6 bases). This TCR derives from a man younger than 45 who had recovered from COVID-19. The CDR3 DNA reads TGTGCCAGCAGCCCCCCAGCGGGTCTCGACTATGAGCAGTTCTTC. The encoded protein is CASSPPAGLDYEQFF.